This entry lists 21 T cell receptor beta chains sequenced from one sample in a study of CXCR3-negative and CXCR3-positive naive CD8 T cells. The libraries of TRB cDNA were prepared using 5' RACE with UMI labels. After re-calling the 5' RACE reads, TCRdb lists one entry per CDR3 protein, DNA absent. Here the sample table reports roughly 100,000 distinct CDR3 sequences. Which antigens these TCRs recognize remains unknown. Study-wide results and caveats: TRB CDR3s of CXCR3-positive naive cells were more hydrophobic than those of CXCR3-negative naive cells.

The source material was naive CXCR3+ CD8+ T cells from blood. Subset noted: CD45RO-CCR7+CD27+CD95- naive CD8+ T cells expressing CXCR3 (TNR3+). These receptor sequences come from a human donor in good health. Some clones in this sample may be carry-over from other donors' samples.

V and J are TRBV4-2 and TRBJ2-2; the D call from TCRdb, TRBD2, cannot be confirmed without DNA. This CDR3 is 18 amino acids long. CDR1 is LGHNA, CDR2 YNFKEQ, per germline. CDR3 protein: CANSQDGPRDLNTGELFF.

The chain recombines TRBV5-1 with TRBJ2-7; TCRdb picks TRBD1, but there is no DNA to check that call. Germline V gene lookup returns CDR1 SGHRS and CDR2 YFSETQ. The CDR3 is 14 amino acids. CDR3 residues: CASSPGRDNYEQYF.

V is TRBV7-9 and J is TRBJ1-1. This CDR3 is 13 amino acids long. CDR1 and CDR2 from the germline V gene are SEHNR and FQNEAQ (reference sequence). The CDR3 region is CASSLENIPEAFF.

The chain carries TRBV6-5 and TRBJ1-2; TCRdb's D call, TRBD1, is unchecked because there is no DNA. CDR1 MNHEY and CDR2 SVGAGI come from the germline V gene. The length of the CDR3 is 16 residues. The chain's CDR3 is CASSYSSPGFNYGYTF.

This chain's CDR3 is CATSVTRRGGLTDTQYF. The rearrangement links TRBV15 to TRBJ2-3; TCRdb designates TRBD2, a call that cannot be tested without DNA. The germline CDR1 and CDR2 sequences are LNHNV and YYDKDF (reference sequence). The CDR3 is 17 residues long.

The V call is TRBV6-6, the J call TRBJ1-6; absent DNA, TCRdb's TRBD1 call cannot be checked. Germline V CDR1 and CDR2: MNHNY, SVGAGI (reference sequence). The CDR3 is 14 residues long. The CDR3 loop reads CASRDRGSNSPLHF.

The genes are TRBV11-2 and TRBJ2-5. The CDR3 loop spans 13 amino acids. Germline loops: CDR1 SGHAT, CDR2 FQNNGV. The CDR3 reads CASSYLGWETQYF.

The chain combines TRBV12-3 or TRBV12-4 with TRBJ2-5. The CDR3 length is 11 residues. CDR3: CASSFSETQYF.

The gene calls are TRBV7-3 and TRBJ2-2; TCRdb's D gene call, TRBD2, goes unchecked for lack of DNA. The CDR3 has 19 amino acids. The germline gives CDR1 SGHTA, CDR2 FQGTGA. The CDR3 region is CASSLLGPGLAENTGELFF.

The chain carries TRBV12-3 or TRBV12-4 and TRBJ1-2; TCRdb calls TRBD1, which cannot be checked without DNA. This CDR3 comprises 16 residues. The chain's CDR3 is CASSSGTGGLLGGYTF.

The chain uses TRBV5-1 and TRBJ2-3; there is no DNA to check the TCRdb D call of TRBD2. The CDR3 length is 16 residues. Germline values: CDR1 SGHRS, CDR2 YFSETQ. This CDR3 is CASSLDPTGGRDTQYF.

The genes are TRBV15 and TRBJ1-1. Germline CDR1 reads LNHNV; CDR2 reads YYDKDF (reference sequence). The CDR3 loop spans 12 amino acids. CDR3 loop: CATARTNTEAFF.

The chain joins TRBV20-1 to TRBJ1-2; TCRdb's D gene call, TRBD1, goes unchecked for lack of DNA. The CDR3 totals 13 residues. The germline gives CDR1 DFQATT, CDR2 SNEGSKA (reference sequence). CDR3 amino acids: CSARTGADYGYTF.

This rearrangement joins TRBV29-1 to TRBJ2-5; without DNA, the TCRdb call of TRBD2 cannot be checked. From germline, CDR1 is SQVTM and CDR2 ANQGSEA. The CDR3 is 12 amino acids. CDR3 in amino acids: CSVFSGQETQYF.

This sequence joins TRBV12-3 or TRBV12-4 and TRBJ2-7; TCRdb lists TRBD1, though no DNA is available to test this call. This CDR3 comprises 15 residues. The CDR3 region is CASSLDGTEAYEQYF.

The chain employs TRBV9 and TRBJ2-5; the D gene TCRdb calls, TRBD2, cannot be checked with no DNA. This CDR3 spans 15 amino acids. Germline V gives CDR1 SGDLS, CDR2 YYNGEE. The CDR3: CASSVGTSGKETQYF.

V and J are TRBV7-9 and TRBJ2-3; lacking DNA, the TRBD1 call made by TCRdb goes unchecked. The CDR3 is 13 amino acids. Germline CDR1 and CDR2: SEHNR and FQNEAQ (reference sequence). The CDR3 reads CASSGRGTDTQYF.

The chain recombines TRBV7-9 with TRBJ2-7. CDR3 size: 14 residues. CDR1 SEHNR and CDR2 FQNEAQ come from the germline V gene (reference sequence). This chain's CDR3 is CASSLVAQEYEQYF. Complete variable domain (other parts from reference TRBV7-9 and TRBJ2-7): DTGVSQNPRHKITKRGQNVTFRCDPISEHNRLYWYRQTLGQGPEFLTYFQNEAQLEKSRLLSDRFSAERPKGSFSTLEIQRTEQGDSAMYLCASSLVAQEYEQYFGPGTRLTVT.

This chain links TRBV20-1 with TRBJ2-7. The CDR3 has 12 residues. CDR1 and CDR2 (germline): DFQATT, SNEGSKA (reference sequence). CDR3 residues: CSAREGGYEQYF.

V gene TRBV27 combines with J gene TRBJ2-3; absent DNA, TCRdb's TRBD2 call cannot be checked. Germline-derived CDR1 and CDR2 are MNHEY and SMNVEV (reference sequence). CDR3 length: 18 amino acids. This CDR3 reads CASSLGVSGDPSTDTQYF.

The chain carries TRBV12-3 or TRBV12-4 and TRBJ2-2; the TCRdb D gene call, TRBD2, has no DNA to confirm it. The CDR3 is made up of 16 amino acids. CDR3 in amino acids: CASLAGSSGLSGELFF.